This T cell receptor (beta chain) was profiled in a study of shared clonotypes between healthy human individuals (dated by TCRdb to 2020 to 2021). About the investigation overall: The cohort included a few men and two women between 18 and 49 years of age. Per donor, three plates each were used for CD4 naive and CD4 memory, two for CD8 naive, and one for CD8 memory. To estimate repertoire size and how much clonotypes are shared between individuals, the study performed deep sequencing of blood TCR repertoires from roughly five healthy adults. Libraries were prepared and TCR repertoires were sequenced by different laboratories using diverse techniques, in order to increase sequencing depth and limit assay-specific biases. Leukapheresis yielded between about 0.9 and 8.9 billion PBMCs per donor. Results the study describes overall, beyond this receptor: Naive subsets generally had larger estimated clonotype richness than memory subsets. The small number of donors limited the genetic and exposure-history diversity represented. Across a handful of donors, approximately 5% of naive CD4, roughly 3.5% of naive CD8, 2% to 2.5% of memory CD4, and approximately 0.4% of memory CD8 clonotypes were shared. Clonotypes shared by all four sorted-subset donors showed higher generation probabilities than non-shared clonotypes. Pairwise subsampling led to the expectation that sequencing depth would affect the degree of clonotype sharing among donors. Sampling was restricted to blood, and TCR repertoires in tissue are likely to differ from TCR repertoires in blood. Even with the large sequencing depth, rarefaction of the sorted-subset datasets indicated that sequencing was incomplete.

The donors were healthy, HIV-negative adults with no recently reported acute infections or vaccinations. Every donor was a Caucasian adult residing in Nashville, Tennessee, USA. Magnetic negative selection was used to enrich CD4+ T cells, after which naive cells were positively selected on CD45RA and the negative fraction became the memory subset. Blood was collected by leukapheresis, and PBMCs were isolated by Ficoll-Histopaque density gradient centrifugation and then cryopreserved in liquid nitrogen vapor phase. Analytical flow cytometry was used to check the purity and quantity of each magnetically sorted T cell population. Genomic DNA was isolated from each sorted fraction and quantified by UV absorbance on a Nanodrop 2000c. Worth noting for this clone: Its antigen is currently not known. No per-base quality is available; no much larger clone lies one base away.

CDR1 and CDR2 were assigned from the germline V gene (reference sequence) as GTSNPN and SVGIG. V trim: 3 bases; J trim: 4 bases; unmatched bases: 7. Reading from cysteine to phenylalanine, the CDR3 counts 15 amino acids. Left in the record is the CDR3 DNA by itself, 45 bases read in frame from the first base. Using the deep immunoSEQ assay, TCR CDR3 regions were amplified from genomic DNA by multiplex PCR. For each cell subset, the extracted genomic DNA was distributed evenly across all wells of several immunoSEQ 96-well plates, and each plate served as one replicate. For sorted subsets, approximately 200 ng of genomic DNA, equivalent to roughly 33,000 T cell genomes, went into each replicate PCR. Purified libraries were quantified with a Qubit 3.0 fluorometer, sized on a Bioanalyzer 2100, and re-quantified with the KAPA Library Quantification kit. A separate single-read 150-cycle Illumina NextSeq 550 flow cell was used to sequence each immunoSEQ 96-well plate. For the original study's pipeline: Because the immunoSEQ output held only junctional sequences and lacked quality scores, the filtering could not match the filtering applied to full-length reads. Sequences were annotated with PyIR, a Python wrapper for IgBLAST v1.9, using IMGT germline references to assign V/J genes and CDR3. Reads were filtered out if the reads had weak V/J assignments (E-value above 1e-6), no CDR3, stop codons, out-of-frame junctions, or ambiguous translated residues. A V3J clonotype was defined by an identical inferred V gene, J gene, and CDR3 amino acid sequence. Percentage overlap between repertoires was calculated by dividing the number of shared unique clonotypes by the size of the smaller repertoire. RTK rarefaction, the Chao1 estimator, and Recon v2.1 estimates of unobserved clonotypes were used to assess repertoire richness. Generation probabilities were computed with OLGA for all TCRbeta clonotypes obtained by the gDNA method from several donors. TCRdb carries this immuneACCESS record with in-frame sequences only. Its versions omit some clonotypes, under half of them owing to an unresolved V gene in the studies checked, with the rest unexplained. V, J and clone size were drawn from that table, and D and trimming were deduced from the DNA. For this sample there are about 1.1 million clones; approximately 80% appear just once. The ten top clones hold more than 0.55% of the sample.

The sample comprised memory CD4+ T cells from PBMCs. The cell subset or site tag for this specimen amounts to: CD45RA-negative fraction. The origin of this receptor is a man between 18 and 29 years old in good health. Some clones in this sample may be carry-over from other donors' samples. The rearranged segments are TRBV30 and TRBJ2-7, with 12 central nucleotides matching TRBD2. The nucleotide sequence is given as TGTGCCTGGAGCGATGGACTAGCGGGACTGTACGAGCAGTACTTC. Translated, this is CAWSDGLAGLYEQYF.